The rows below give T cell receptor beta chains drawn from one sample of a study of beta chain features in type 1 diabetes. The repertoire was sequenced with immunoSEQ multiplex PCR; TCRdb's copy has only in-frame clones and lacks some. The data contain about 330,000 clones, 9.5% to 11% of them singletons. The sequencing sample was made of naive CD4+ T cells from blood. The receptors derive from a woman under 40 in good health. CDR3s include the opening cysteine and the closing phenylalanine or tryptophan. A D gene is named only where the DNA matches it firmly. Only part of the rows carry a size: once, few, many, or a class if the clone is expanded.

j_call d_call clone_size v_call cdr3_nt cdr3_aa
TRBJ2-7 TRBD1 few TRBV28 TGTGCCAGCACCGACCGGGACAGGGGGCTAGACGAGCAGTACTTC CASTDRDRGLDEQYF
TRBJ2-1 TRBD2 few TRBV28 TGTGCCAGCAGTTTTATTCTAGCGGGAGAAGGTGAGCAGTTCTTC CASSFILAGEGEQFF
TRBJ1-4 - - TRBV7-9 TGTGCCAGCAGCCGCTCCCGGGGGACTAATGAAAAACTGTTTTTT CASSRSRGTNEKLFF
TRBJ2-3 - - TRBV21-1 TGTGCCAGCCCCACGGCAGGGAACACAGATACGCAGTATTTT CASPTAGNTDTQYF
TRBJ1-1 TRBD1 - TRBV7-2 TGTGCCAGCAGCTTAAGAATCGTCGGGACAGGGGTAACCGAAGCTTTCTTT CASSLRIVGTGVTEAFF
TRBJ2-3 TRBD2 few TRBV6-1 TGTGCCAGCAGTGCGACTAGCGGAAGCACAGATACGCAGTATTTT CASSATSGSTDTQYF
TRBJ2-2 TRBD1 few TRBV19 TGTGCCAGTACCTCGGGACAGGCACCCACCGGGGAGCTGTTTTTT CASTSGQAPTGELFF
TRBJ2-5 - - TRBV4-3 TGCGCCAGCAGCCAGCGGGGCACCTCGGAAGAGACCCAGTACTTC CASSQRGTSEETQYF
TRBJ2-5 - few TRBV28 TGTGCCAGCAGTCACGGGGACACCCAAGAGACCCAGTACTTC CASSHGDTQETQYF
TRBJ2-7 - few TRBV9 TGTGCCAGCAGCGAACAGGGCTACGAGCAGTACTTC CASSEQGYEQYF
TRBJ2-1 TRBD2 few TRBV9 TGTGCCAGCAGCGCCCAGCGGGAGGCGGTGTTCTTC CASSAQREAVFF
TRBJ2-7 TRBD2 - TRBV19 TGTGCCAGTAGTTTGACTAGCGGGAGCTACGAGCAGTACTTC CASSLTSGSYEQYF
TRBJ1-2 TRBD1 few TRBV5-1 TGCGCCAGCAGCCTGATACTCGGACAGGGGGGGAATTTTGACTATGGCTACACCTTC CASSLILGQGGNFDYGYTF
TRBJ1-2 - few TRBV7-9 TGTGCCAGCAGCTTAGTGGGCAGGGGATCAGAGAACTATGGCTACACCTTC CASSLVGRGSENYGYTF
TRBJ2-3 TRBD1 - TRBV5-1 TGCGCCAGCAGCTTCCCCTTCGACAGGGCTAGCACAGATACGCAGTATTTT CASSFPFDRASTDTQYF
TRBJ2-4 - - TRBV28 TGTGCCAGCACCGAACCGGCGACAGGCAAAAACATTCAGTACTTC CASTEPATGKNIQYF
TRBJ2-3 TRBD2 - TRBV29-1 TGCAGCGTTGCTAGCGGGAGCACAGATACGCAGTATTTT CSVASGSTDTQYF
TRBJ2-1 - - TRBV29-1 TGCAGCGTTGCGCGGGGACTTCACAATGAGCAGTTCTTC CSVARGLHNEQFF
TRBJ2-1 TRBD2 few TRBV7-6 TGTGCCAGCAGCGTTAGCGGGAGCCCCTCCCATGAGCAGTTCTTC CASSVSGSPSHEQFF
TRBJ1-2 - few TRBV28 TGTGCCAGCAGCTATCAGGGCTATGGCTACACCTTC CASSYQGYGYTF
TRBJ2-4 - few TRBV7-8 TGTGCCAGCAGCCCGGGACTGCCGTATCTAGCCAAAAACATTCAGTACTTC CASSPGLPYLAKNIQYF
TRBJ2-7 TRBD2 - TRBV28 TGTGCCTCCCTCGGGACTAGCGGGATGGCGAGCTACGAGCAGTACTTC CASLGTSGMASYEQYF
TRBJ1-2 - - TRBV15 TGTGCCACCAGCAGAGTAGCAGGGGACGGCTACACCTTC CATSRVAGDGYTF
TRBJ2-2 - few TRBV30 TGTGCCTGGAGAAGGGGGATAGACACCGGGGAGCTGTTTTTT CAWRRGIDTGELFF
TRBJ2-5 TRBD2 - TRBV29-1 TGCAGCGTTGGACTAGCGAGAGAGACCCAGTACTTC CSVGLARETQYF
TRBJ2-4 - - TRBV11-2 TGTGCCAGCAGCTTAGGGTCAGGCAGGGCGAACATTCAGTACTTC CASSLGSGRANIQYF
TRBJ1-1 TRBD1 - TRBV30 TGTGCCTGGACAGGGGGGATCACTGAAGCTTTCTTT CAWTGGITEAFF
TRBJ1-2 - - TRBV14 TGTGCCAGCAGCCAAGGGTTAGGACAGCGTGGCTACACCTTC CASSQGLGQRGYTF
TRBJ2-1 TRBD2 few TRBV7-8 TGTGCCAGCAGCTTAGACCAGCGGGAGTCCGGTGAGCAGTTCTTC CASSLDQRESGEQFF
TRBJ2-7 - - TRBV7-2 TGTGCCAGCAGCTTAGGTTTGAGGGTTGGCGAGCAGTACTTC CASSLGLRVGEQYF
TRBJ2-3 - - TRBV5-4 TGTGCCAGCAGCTTGGCTCTAGAGGATACGCAGTATTTT CASSLALEDTQYF
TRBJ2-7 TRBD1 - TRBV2 TGTGCCAGCTCTAGGGACAGACCGGGGCGGCAGTACTTC CASSRDRPGRQYF
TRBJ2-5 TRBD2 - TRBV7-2 TGTGCCAGCAGTCCGGGACTAGCGGACCAAGAGACCCAGTACTTC CASSPGLADQETQYF
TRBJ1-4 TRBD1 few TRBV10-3 TGTGCCATCAGTGCCTCCGGGACAGGGAATGAAAAACTGTTTTTT CAISASGTGNEKLFF
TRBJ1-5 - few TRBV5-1 TGCGCCAGCAGCTTGGCCGCGGGAAGCAATCAGCCCCAGCATTTT CASSLAAGSNQPQHF
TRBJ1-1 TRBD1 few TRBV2 TGTGCCAACGACAGGGGGCTGAACACTGAAGCTTTCTTT CANDRGLNTEAFF
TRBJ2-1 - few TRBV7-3 TGTGCCAGCAGCCGAAAGACCGGGACTCTGCTTGAGGAGCAGTTCTTC CASSRKTGTLLEEQFF
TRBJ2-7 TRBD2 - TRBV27 TGTGCCAGCAGTTTAGGGCTAGCGGGAGGGCCGGGAAAGTACTTC CASSLGLAGGPGKYF
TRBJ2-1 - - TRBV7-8 TGTGCCAGCAGCTTATCCACGCATGAGGACAATGAGCAGTTCTTC CASSLSTHEDNEQFF
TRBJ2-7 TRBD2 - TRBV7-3 TGTGCCAGCAGCCAAGATTCGACTAGCGGGAGGAACGAGCAGTACTTC CASSQDSTSGRNEQYF